This T cell receptor (beta chain) stems from a study of shared clonotypes between healthy human individuals. TCRdb's table, derived via immunoSEQ multiplex PCR, lists solely in-frame clones and lacks some. The repertoire holds 2,500,000 or so clones, with around 94% as singletons. Trimming cost V 7 bases and J 6 bases, with 6 bases left between them. Looked up from germline, CDR1 is MNHNY and CDR2 is SVGAGI (reference sequence). This CDR3 has 11 amino acids. Sequencing was carried out using naive CD4+ T cells sorted from blood. The sample's subset: CD45RA+ positively selected. The sequence came from a man between 18 and 29 years old in good health. The V and J genes are TRBV6-6 and TRBJ2-2; unclear D gene. The chain's CDR3 is CASMRSGELFF. CDR3 sequence (DNA): TGTGCCAGCATGAGATCCGGGGAGCTGTTTTTT.